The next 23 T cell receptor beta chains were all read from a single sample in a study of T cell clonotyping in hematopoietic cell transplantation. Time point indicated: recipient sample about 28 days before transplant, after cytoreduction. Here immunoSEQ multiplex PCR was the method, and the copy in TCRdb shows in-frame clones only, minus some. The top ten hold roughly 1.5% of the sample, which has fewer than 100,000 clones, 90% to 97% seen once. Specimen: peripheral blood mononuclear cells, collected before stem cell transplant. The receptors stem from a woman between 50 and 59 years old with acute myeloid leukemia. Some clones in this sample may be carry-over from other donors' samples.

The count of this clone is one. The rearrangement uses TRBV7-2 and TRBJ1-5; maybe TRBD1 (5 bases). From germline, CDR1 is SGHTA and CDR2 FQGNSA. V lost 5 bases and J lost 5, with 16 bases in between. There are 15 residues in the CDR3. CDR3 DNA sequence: TGTGCCAGCAGCGATCGGACAACTACATATCAGCCCCAGCATTTT. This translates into CASSDRTTTYQPQHF. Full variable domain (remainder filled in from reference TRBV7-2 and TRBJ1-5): GAGVSQSPSNKVTEKGKDVELRCDPISGHTALYWYRQSLGQGLEFLIYFQGNSAPDKSGLPSDRFSAERTGGSVSTLTIQRTQQEDSAVYLCASSDRTTTYQPQHFGDGTRLSIL.

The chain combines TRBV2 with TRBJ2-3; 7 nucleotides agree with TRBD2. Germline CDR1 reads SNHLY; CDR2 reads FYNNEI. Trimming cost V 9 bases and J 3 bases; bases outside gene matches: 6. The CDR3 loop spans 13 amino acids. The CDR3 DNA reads TGTGCCAGTCGGGGGAGGGAAACAGATACGCAGTATTTT. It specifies CASRGRETDTQYF.

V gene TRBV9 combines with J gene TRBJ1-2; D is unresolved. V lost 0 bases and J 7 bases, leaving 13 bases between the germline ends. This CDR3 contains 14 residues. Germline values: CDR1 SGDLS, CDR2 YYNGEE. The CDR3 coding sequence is TGTGCCAGCAGCGTAGAGATCCAAAGCTCTGGCTACACCTTC. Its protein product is CASSVEIQSSGYTF.

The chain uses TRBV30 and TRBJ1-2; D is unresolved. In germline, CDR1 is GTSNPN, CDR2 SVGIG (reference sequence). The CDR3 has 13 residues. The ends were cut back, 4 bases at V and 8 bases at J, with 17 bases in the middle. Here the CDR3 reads CAWNLREGVGYTF. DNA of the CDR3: TGTGCCTGGAATCTCCGGGAAGGAGTCGGCTACACCTTC.

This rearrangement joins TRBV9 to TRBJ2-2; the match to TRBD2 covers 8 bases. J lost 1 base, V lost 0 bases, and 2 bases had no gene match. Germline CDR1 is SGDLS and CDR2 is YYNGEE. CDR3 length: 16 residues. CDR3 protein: CASSVVAGGNTGELFF. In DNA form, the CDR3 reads TGTGCCAGCAGCGTAGTTGCGGGGGGGAACACCGGGGAGCTGTTTTTT.

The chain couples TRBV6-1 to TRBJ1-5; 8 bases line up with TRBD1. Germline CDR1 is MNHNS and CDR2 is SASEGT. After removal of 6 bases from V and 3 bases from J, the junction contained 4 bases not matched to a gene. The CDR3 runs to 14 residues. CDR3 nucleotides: TGTGCCAGCAGGACAGGGGCCAACAATCAGCCCCAGCATTTT. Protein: CASRTGANNQPQHF.

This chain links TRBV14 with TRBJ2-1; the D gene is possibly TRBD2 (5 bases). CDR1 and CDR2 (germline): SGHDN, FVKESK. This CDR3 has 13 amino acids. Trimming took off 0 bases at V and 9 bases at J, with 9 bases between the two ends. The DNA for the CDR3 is TGTGCCAGCAGCCAAGATTCGGGAATTGAGCAGTTCTTC. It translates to CASSQDSGIEQFF.

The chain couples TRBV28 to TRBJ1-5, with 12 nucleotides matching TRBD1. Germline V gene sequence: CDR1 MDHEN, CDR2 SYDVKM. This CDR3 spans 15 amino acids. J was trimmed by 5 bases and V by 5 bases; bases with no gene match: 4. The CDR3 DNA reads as TGTGCCAGCAGTCCCGGGACAGGGGGCCATCAGCCCCAGCATTTT. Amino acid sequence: CASSPGTGGHQPQHF.

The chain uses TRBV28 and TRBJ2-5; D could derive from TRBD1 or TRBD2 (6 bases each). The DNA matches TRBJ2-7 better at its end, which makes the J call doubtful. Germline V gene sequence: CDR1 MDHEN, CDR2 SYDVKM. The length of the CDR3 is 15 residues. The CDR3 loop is CASTGGRTQSYEQYF. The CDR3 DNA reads TGTGCCAGCACCGGGGGCCGGACCCAGTCCTACGAGCAGTACTTC.

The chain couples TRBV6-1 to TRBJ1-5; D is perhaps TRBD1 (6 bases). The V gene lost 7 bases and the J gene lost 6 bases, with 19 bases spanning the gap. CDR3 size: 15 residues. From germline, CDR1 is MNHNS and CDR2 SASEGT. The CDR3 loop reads CASIALQGSGQPQHF. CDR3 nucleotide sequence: TGTGCCAGCATCGCCCTACAGGGATCGGGTCAGCCCCAGCATTTT.

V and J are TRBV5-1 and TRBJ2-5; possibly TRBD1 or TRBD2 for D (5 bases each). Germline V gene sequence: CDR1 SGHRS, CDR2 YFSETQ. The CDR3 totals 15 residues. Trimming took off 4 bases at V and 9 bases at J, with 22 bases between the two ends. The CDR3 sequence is CASSLSSRGLQAQYF. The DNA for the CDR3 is TGCGCCAGCAGCCTCTCCTCCCGGGGCCTCCAGGCCCAGTACTTC. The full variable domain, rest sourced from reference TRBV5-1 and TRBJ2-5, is KAGVTQTPRYLIKTRGQQVTLSCSPISGHRSVSWYQQTPGQGLQFLFEYFSETQRNKGNFPGRFSGRQFSNSRSEMNVSTLELGDSALYLCASSLSSRGLQAQYFGPGTRLLVL.

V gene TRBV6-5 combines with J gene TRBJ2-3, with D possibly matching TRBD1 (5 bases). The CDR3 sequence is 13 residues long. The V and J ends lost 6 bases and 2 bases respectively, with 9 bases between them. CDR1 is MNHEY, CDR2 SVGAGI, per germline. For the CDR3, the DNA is TGTGCCAGCAGCAGGGCTTACACAGATACGCAGTATTTT. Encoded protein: CASSRAYTDTQYF.

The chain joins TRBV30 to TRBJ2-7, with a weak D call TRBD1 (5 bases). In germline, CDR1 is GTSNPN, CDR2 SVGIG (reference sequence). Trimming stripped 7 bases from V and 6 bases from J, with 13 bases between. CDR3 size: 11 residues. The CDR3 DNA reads TGTGCCTCTAGGGGTTTTGGCGAGCAGTACTTC. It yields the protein CASRGFGEQYF.

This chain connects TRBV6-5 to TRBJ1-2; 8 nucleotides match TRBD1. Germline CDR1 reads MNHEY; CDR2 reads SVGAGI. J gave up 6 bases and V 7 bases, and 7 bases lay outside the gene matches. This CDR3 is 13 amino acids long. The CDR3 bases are TGTGCCAGCAATAGGGGCAGGGGGCATGGCTACACCTTC. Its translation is CASNRGRGHGYTF.

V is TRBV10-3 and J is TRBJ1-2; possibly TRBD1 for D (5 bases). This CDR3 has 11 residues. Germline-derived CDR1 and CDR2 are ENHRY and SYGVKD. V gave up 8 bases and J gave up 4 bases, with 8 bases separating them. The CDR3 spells CAIGTGYGYTF. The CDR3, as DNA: TGTGCCATCGGTACAGGCTATGGCTACACCTTC.

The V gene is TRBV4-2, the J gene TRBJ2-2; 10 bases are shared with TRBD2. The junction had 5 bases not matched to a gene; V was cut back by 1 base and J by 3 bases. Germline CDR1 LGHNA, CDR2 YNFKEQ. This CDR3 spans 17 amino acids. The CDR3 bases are TGTGCCAGCAGCCAAGTGGGTAGCGGGGGGTACACCGGGGAGCTGTTTTTT. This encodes CASSQVGSGGYTGELFF.

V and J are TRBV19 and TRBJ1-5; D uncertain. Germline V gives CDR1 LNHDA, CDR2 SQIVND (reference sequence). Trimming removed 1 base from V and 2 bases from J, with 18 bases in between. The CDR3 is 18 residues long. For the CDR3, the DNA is TGTGCCAGTAGTATAGCAATTTGGAGGGCTAAGGGCAATCAGCCCCAGCATTTT. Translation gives CASSIAIWRAKGNQPQHF.

DNA of the CDR3: TGCGCCAGCAGCTTGCCTAAGCGGGAGGCCTTAAGCACAGATACGCAGTATTTT. Its protein product is CASSLPKREALSTDTQYF. The chain links TRBV5-1 to TRBJ2-3; 9 positions match TRBD2. CDR1 is SGHRS, CDR2 YFSETQ, per germline. Unmatched junction bases numbered 9, after V lost 1 base and J lost 0 bases. This CDR3 is 18 amino acids long.

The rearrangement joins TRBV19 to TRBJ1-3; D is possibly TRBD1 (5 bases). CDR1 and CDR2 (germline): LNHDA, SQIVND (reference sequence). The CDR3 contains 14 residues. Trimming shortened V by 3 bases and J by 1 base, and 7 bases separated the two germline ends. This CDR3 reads CASSIGTSGNTIYF. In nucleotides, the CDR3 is TGTGCCAGTAGTATCGGGACTTCTGGAAACACCATATATTTT. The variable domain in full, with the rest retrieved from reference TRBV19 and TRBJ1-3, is DGGITQSPKYLFRKEGQNVTLSCEQNLNHDAMYWYRQDPGQGLRLIYYSQIVNDFQKGDIAEGYSVSREKKESFPLTVTSAQKNPTAFYLCASSIGTSGNTIYFGEGSWLTVV.

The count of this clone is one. CDR3 region: CASSAGLAVGELFF. The CDR3 nucleotides read TGCGCCAGCAGCGCGGGACTGGCGGTCGGGGAGCTGTTTTTT. J is TRBJ2-2 and V is TRBV5-1, with D possibly matching TRBD2 (6 bases). The ends were cut back, 4 bases at V and 7 bases at J, with 14 bases in the middle. Germline CDR1 is SGHRS and CDR2 is YFSETQ. The CDR3 totals 14 residues.

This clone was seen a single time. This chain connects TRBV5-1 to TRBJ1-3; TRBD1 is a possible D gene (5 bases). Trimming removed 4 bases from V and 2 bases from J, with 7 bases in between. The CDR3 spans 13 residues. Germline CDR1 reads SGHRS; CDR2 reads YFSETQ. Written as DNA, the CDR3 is TGCGCCAGCAGCCCGGGACCTGGAAACACCATATATTTT. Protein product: CASSPGPGNTIYF.

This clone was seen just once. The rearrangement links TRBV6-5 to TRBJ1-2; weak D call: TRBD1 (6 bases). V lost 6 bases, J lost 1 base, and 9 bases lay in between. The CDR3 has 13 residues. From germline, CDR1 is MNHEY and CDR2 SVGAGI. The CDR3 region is CASRTDSNYGYTF. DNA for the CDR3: TGTGCCAGCAGAACGGACAGTAACTATGGCTACACCTTC.

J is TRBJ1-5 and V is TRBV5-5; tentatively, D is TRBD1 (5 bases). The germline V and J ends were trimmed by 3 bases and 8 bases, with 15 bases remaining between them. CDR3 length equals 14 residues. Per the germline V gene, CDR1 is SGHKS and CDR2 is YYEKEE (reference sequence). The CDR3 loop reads CASSSLGAVEPQHF. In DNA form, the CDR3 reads TGTGCCAGCAGCTCCCTTGGGGCGGTTGAGCCCCAGCATTTT.